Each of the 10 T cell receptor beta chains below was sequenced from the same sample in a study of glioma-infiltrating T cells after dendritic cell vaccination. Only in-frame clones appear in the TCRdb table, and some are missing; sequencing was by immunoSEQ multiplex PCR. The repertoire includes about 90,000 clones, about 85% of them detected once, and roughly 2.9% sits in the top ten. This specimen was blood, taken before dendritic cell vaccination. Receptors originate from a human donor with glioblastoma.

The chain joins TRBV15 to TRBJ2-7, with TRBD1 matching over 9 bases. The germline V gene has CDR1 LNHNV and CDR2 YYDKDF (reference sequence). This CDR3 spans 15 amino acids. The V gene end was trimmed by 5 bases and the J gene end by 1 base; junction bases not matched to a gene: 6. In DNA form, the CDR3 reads TGTGCCACCAGCGTCCGACAGGGGGGTTCCTACGAGCAGTACTTC. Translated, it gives CATSVRQGGSYEQYF.

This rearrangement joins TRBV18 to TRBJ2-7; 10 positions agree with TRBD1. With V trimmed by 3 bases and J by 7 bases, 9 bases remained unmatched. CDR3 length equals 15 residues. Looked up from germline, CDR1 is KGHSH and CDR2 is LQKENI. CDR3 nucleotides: TGTGCCAGCTCACCTCCGACAGGGGGCGTGGAAGAGCAGTACTTC. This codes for CASSPPTGGVEEQYF.

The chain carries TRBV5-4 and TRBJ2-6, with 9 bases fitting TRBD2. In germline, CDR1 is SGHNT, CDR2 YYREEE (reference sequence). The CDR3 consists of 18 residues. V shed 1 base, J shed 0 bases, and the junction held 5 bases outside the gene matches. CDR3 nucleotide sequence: TGTGCCAGCAGCTTGCTAGCGGGGCCGAGCTCTGGGGCCAACGTCCTGACTTTC. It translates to CASSLLAGPSSGANVLTF.

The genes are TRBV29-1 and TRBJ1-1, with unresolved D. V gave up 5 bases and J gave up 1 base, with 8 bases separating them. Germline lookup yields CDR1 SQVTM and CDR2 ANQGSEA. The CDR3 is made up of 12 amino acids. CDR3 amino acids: CSVQPRNTEAFF. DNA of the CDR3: TGCAGCGTTCAACCGAGGAACACTGAAGCTTTCTTT.

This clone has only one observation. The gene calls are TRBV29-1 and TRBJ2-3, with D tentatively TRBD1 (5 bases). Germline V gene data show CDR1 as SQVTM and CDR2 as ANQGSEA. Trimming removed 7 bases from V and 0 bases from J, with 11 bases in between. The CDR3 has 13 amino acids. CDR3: CSARASSTDTQYF. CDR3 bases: TGCAGCGCCAGGGCCTCTAGCACAGATACGCAGTATTTT.

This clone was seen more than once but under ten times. The CDR3 sequence: CASNVGPAEAFF. CDR3 DNA: TGTGCCAGCAATGTGGGGCCGGCTGAAGCTTTCTTT. V gene TRBV9 combines with J gene TRBJ1-1; D may be TRBD1 (5 bases). The CDR3 length is 12 residues. Germline loops: CDR1 SGDLS, CDR2 YYNGEE. Trimming pared 6 bases from V and 6 bases from J, leaving 12 bases between.

CDR3 protein: CASSSLGTVAETQYF. In DNA form, the CDR3 reads TGTGCCAGCAGTTCCCTCGGGACAGTCGCGGAGACCCAGTACTTC. The chain recombines TRBV6-5 with TRBJ2-5; 7 bases are a match to TRBD1. This CDR3 has 15 residues. Trimming removed 4 bases from V and 5 bases from J; junction bases left unmatched: 10. The germline V gene encodes CDR1 MNHEY and CDR2 SVGAGI.

The CDR3 protein is CASSPIDEQFF. The CDR3 region has the DNA TGTGCCAGCAGCCCCATAGATGAGCAGTTCTTC. The chain carries TRBV7-9 and TRBJ2-1; D unclear. This CDR3 is 11 amino acids long. Trimming removed 5 bases at V and 8 bases at J, with 7 bases between. The V gene's germline CDR1 is SEHNR and CDR2 FQNEAQ (reference sequence).

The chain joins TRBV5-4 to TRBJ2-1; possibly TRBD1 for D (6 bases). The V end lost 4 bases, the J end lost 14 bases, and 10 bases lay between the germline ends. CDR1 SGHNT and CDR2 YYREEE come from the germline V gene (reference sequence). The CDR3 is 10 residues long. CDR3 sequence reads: CASSAGVEFF. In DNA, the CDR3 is TGTGCCAGCAGCGCAGGGGTCGAGTTCTTC.

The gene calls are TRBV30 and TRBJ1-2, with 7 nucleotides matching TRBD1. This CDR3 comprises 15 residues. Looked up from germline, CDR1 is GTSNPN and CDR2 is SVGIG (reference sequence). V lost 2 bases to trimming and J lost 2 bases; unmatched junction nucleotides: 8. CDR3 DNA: TGTGCCTGGAGTCCACTTGGACAGGCAAACTATGGCTACACCTTC. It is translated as CAWSPLGQANYGYTF.